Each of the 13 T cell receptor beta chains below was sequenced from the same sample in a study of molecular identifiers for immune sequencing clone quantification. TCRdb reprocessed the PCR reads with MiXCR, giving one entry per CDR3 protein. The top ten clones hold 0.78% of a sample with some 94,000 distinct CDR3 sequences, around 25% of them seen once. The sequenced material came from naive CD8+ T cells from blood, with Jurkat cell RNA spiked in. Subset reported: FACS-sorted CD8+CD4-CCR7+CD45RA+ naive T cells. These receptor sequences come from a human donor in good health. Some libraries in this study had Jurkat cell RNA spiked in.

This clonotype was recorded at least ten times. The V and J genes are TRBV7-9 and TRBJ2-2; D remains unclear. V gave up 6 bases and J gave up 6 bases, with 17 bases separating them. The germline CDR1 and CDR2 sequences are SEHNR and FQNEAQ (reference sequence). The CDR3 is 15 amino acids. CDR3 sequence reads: CASRPPTGSAGELFF. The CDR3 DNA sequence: TGTGCCAGCAGGCCCCCAACCGGGTCTGCCGGGGAGCTGTTTTTT.

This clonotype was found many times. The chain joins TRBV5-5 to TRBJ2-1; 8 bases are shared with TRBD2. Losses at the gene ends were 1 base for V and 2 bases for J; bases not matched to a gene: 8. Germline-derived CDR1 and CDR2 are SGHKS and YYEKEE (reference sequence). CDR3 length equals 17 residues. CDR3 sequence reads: CASSLYLTRGAYNEQFF. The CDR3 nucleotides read TGTGCCAGCAGCTTGTATCTAACGCGGGGGGCCTACAATGAGCAGTTCTTC. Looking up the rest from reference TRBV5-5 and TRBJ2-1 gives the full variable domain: DAGVTQSPTHLIKTRGQQVTLRCSPISGHKSVSWYQQVLGQGPQFIFQYYEKEERGRGNFPDRFSARQFPNYSSELNVNALLLGDSALYLCASSLYLTRGAYNEQFFGPGTRLTVL.

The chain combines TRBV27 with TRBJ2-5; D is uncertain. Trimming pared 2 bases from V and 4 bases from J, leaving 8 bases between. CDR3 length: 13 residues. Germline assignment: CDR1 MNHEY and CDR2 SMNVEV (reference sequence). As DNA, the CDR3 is TGTGCCAGCAGTTTACGGGTCACAGAGACCCAGTACTTC. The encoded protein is CASSLRVTETQYF.

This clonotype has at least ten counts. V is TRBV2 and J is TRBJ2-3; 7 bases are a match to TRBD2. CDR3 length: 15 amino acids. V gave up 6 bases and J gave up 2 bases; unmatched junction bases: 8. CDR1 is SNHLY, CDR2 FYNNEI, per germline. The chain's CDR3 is CASSGGSRTTDTQYF. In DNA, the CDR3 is TGTGCCAGCAGCGGCGGGAGCAGAACCACAGATACGCAGTATTTT.

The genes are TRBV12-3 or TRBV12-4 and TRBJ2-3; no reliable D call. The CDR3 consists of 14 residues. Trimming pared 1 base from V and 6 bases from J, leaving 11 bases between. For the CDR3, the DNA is TGTGCCAGCAGTTTAGAAACGTTGGGGGATACGCAGTATTTT. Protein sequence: CASSLETLGDTQYF.

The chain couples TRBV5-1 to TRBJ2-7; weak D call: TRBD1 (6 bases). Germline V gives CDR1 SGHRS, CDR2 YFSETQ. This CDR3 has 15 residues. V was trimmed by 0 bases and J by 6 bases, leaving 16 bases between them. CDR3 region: CASSLATGPVSEQYF. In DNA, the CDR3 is TGCGCCAGCAGCTTGGCTACAGGGCCTGTTTCCGAGCAGTACTTC.

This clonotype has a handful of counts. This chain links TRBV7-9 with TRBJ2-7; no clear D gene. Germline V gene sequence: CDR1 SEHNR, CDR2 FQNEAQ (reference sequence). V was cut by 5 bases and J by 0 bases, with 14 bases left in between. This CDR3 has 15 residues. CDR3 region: CASSPRGRASYEQYF. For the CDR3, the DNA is TGTGCCAGCAGCCCCCGTGGGCGCGCCTCCTACGAGCAGTACTTC.

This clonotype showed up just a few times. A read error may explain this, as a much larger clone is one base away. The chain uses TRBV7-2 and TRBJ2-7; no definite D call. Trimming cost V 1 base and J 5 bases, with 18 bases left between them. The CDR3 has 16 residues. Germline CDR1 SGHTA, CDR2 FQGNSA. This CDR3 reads CASSLGVGPARNEQYF. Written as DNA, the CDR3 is TGTGCCAGCAGCTTAGGCGTTGGCCCGGCCCGTAACGAGCAGTACTTC. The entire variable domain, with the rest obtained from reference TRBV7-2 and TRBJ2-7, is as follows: GAGVSQSPSNKVTEKGKDVELRCDPISGHTALYWYRQSLGQGLEFLIYFQGNSAPDKSGLPSDRFSAERTGGSVSTLTIQRTQQEDSAVYLCASSLGVGPARNEQYFGPGTRLTVT.

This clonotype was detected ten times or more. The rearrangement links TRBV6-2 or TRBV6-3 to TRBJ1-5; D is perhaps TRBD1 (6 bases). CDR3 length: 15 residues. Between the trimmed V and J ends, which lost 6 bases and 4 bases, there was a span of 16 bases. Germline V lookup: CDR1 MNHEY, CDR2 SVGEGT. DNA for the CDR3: TGTGCCAGCAGAGGGGGTATGCCGTTTAATCAGCCCCAGCATTTT. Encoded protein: CASRGGMPFNQPQHF.

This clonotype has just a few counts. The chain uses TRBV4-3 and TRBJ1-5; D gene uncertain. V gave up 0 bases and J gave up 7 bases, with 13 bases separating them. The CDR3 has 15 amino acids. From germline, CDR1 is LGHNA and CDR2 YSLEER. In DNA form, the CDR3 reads TGCGCCAGCAGCCAAGATTGGGCCGAGGGACAGCCCCAGCATTTT. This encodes CASSQDWAEGQPQHF.

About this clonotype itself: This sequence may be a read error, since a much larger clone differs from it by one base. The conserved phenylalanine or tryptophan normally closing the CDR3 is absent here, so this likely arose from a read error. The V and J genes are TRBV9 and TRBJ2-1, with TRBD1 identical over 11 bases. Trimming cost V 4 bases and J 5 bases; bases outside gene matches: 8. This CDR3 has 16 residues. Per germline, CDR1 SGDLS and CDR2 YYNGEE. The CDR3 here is CASSSRTGGGNNEQFL. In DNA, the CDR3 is TGTGCCAGCAGCTCCCGGACAGGGGGCGGAAACAATGAGCAGTTCCTC.

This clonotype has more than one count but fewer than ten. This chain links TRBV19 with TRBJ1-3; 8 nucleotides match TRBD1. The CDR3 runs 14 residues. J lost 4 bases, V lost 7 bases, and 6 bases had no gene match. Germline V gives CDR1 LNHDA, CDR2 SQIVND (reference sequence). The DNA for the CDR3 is TGTGCCAGTACGGGACAGGAGTCCGGAAACACCATATATTTT. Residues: CASTGQESGNTIYF.

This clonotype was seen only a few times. The CDR3 reads CASSIPGAGEQFF. In DNA, the CDR3 is TGTGCCAGTAGTATTCCCGGGGCCGGTGAGCAGTTCTTC. The chain combines TRBV19 with TRBJ2-1, with D perhaps being TRBD1 or TRBD2 (5 bases each). From germline, CDR1 is LNHDA and CDR2 SQIVND (reference sequence). CDR3 length: 13 amino acids. The V end was cut by 3 bases, the J end by 9 bases, with 12 bases between.